Sequencing of this T cell receptor (beta chain) was carried out in a study of T cell changes during pregnancy in multiple sclerosis. This CDR3 is built from 17 residues. With 0 bases clipped from V and 8 bases from J, the junction kept 14 bases outside the gene matches. Looked up from germline, CDR1 is SGHRS and CDR2 is YFSETQ. The method was immunoSEQ multiplex PCR; TCRdb's version includes in-frame clones alone and lacks a portion of them. This sample has 40,000 to 50,000 clones, with 89% found just once. Sequenced material: CD4+ T cells from peripheral blood mononuclear cells, taken in the first trimester of pregnancy. The receptor was isolated from a female donor with multiple sclerosis, enrolled in a pregnancy study. The V call is TRBV5-1, the J call TRBJ2-1; 7 positions match TRBD2. This chain's CDR3 is CASSLVKGGRVVDEQFF. The DNA of the CDR3 is TGCGCCAGCAGCTTGGTCAAGGGCGGGAGAGTTGTGGATGAGCAGTTCTTC. Full variable domain (remainder filled in from reference TRBV5-1 and TRBJ2-1): KAGVTQTPRYLIKTRGQQVTLSCSPISGHRSVSWYQQTPGQGLQFLFEYFSETQRNKGNFPGRFSGRQFSNSRSEMNVSTLELGDSALYLCASSLVKGGRVVDEQFFGPGTRLTVL.